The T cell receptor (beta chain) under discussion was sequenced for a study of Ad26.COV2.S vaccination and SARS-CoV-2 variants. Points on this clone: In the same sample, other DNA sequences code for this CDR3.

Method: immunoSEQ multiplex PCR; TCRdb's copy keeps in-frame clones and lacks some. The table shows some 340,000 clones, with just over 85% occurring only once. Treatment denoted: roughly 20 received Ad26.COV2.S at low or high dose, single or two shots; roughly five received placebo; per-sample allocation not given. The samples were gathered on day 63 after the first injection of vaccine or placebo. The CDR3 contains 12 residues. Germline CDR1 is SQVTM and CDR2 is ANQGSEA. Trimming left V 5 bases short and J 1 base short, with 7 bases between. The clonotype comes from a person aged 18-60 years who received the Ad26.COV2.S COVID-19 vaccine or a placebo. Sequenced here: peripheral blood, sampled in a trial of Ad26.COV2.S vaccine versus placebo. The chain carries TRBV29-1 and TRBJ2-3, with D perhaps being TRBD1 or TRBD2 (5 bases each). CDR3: CSVRGGTDTQYF. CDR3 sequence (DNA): TGCAGCGTTCGGGGCGGCACAGATACGCAGTATTTT.